This entry describes one TCR beta chain. Its antigen is unknown. The data derive from a study of CD8+CD57+ T cells in acquired aplastic anemia. Study information: Sorted CD4+ and CD8+ cells yielded DNA averaging approximately 3.5 ug.

TCR beta VDJ combinations and CDR3 sequences were profiled from genomic DNA. TCRdb independently ran MiXCR on the reads; one entry per CDR3 protein. The sample yields 200,000 or so distinct CDR3 sequences, 64% seen once. Study findings and constraints: Around 30 sequences, all CD8+ CDR3, were shared between patients and controls.

Trimming took off 7 bases at V and 7 bases at J, with 16 bases between the two ends. The CDR3 spans 14 residues. The V gene's germline CDR1 is LNHDA and CDR2 SQIVND (reference sequence). This receptor was taken from a human donor with severe aplastic anemia or a healthy control (not recorded which). V usage is TRBV19 and J usage is TRBJ2-2; D not certain. Sequenced sample: sorted CD4+, CD8+, or CD8+CD57+ T cells (not recorded which) from PBMCs. As DNA, the CDR3 is TGTGCCAGTACTCCGGCCCAATGGGGCGGGGAGCTGTTTTTT. Its translation is CASTPAQWGGELFF.